The text below deals with one T cell receptor (beta chain). Its antigen is currently not known. Base qualities were left out, and no much larger clone turns up one base away. V and J are trimmed by 6 bases and 5 bases, and the gene matches miss 11 bases of the junction. The germline V gene (reference sequence) yields LNHNV for CDR1 and YYDKDF for CDR2. Inclusive of the bounding cysteine and phenylalanine, the CDR3 is 15 residues long. Of the read, only the CDR3 DNA is kept; its 45 bases are in frame from base 1. The source of the sample is a study of PD-L1 blockade in urothelial cancer (dated by TCRdb to about 2017). Notes on the research overall: All patients started therapy around 2014 and received atezolizumab 1,200 mg intravenously every 3 weeks. An ECOG performance status of 0 or 1 was recorded for the patients, and 0 to 3 prior chemotherapy regimens had been received by the patients. About 85% of the roughly 29 patients were males with bladder-origin urothelial cancer, and about 60% of the 29 reported a prior smoking history. Some 30 patients had pretreatment blood TCR-seq, about 24 had at least one posttreatment blood collection, and about 24 had tumor TCR-seq. In the same patients who had TCR sequencing, pretreatment tumors also underwent whole exome sequencing and RNA sequencing. Progression-free survival longer than 6 months counted as durable clinical benefit, and TCR features were additionally tested against both progression-free and overall survival. Pretreatment tumor samples, along with matched peripheral blood collected serially before and after atezolizumab treatment, underwent TCR sequencing. Blood samples were analyzed at 3 weeks after treatment start (second dose) and at 6 weeks after treatment start. Blood samples gave median yields of around 150,000 T cells and 65,000 to 85,000 unique TCRs, along with a median clonality of about 0.084. Durable clinical benefit was achieved by nine patients and was not achieved by 20 patients. An exploratory multi-omic analysis was conducted of the somatic, immune and clinical correlates of response to PD-L1 blockade with atezolizumab in urothelial cancer.

Synthetic TCR analog templates were spiked into each PCR to estimate absolute template abundance from read counts. The immunoSEQ assay was used to amplify TCRbeta CDR3 regions from genomic DNA with bias-controlled V and J gene primers. Rearranged TCRbeta segments were sequenced at approximately 20X coverage. Concerning the study's data processing: Sequencing errors were corrected by clustering and CDR3s were annotated against IMGT to assign V, D and J genes. Out-of-frame and stop-codon sequences were excluded, and only productive TCRbeta rearrangements were used in downstream analyses. To compute clonality, Shannon entropy was normalized by the log of the number of unique productive sequences and then subtracted from one. Clones differing between time points or between blood and tumor were identified using Fisher's exact test with Benjamini-Hochberg correction, with an adjusted p below 0.01 applied as the threshold. Drawn from immuneACCESS, this table holds only the in-frame rearrangements with V and J called that TCRdb kept. Clones are partly lost; checked studies trace under half to an unresolved V gene and leave the rest unexplained. That table furnishes V, J and clone size, whereas the DNA furnished D and trimming. The sample includes under 25,000 clones, with roughly 84% observed a single time. The ten largest clones add up to roughly 1.5% of the sample.

The label giving this sample's time point can be read as: peripheral blood 6 weeks after treatment start. The cohort comprised 29 patients with locally advanced or metastatic urothelial carcinoma treated at Memorial Sloan Kettering on a trial protocol. Peripheral blood mononuclear cells were collected pretreatment and during treatment, with between 1 and 8 total time points per patient. The Qiagen DNeasy Blood extraction kit was used to purify genomic DNA from total PBMCs and tumor samples. PBMCs were collected pretreatment and during treatment, and were isolated and stored as previously described. The paper as a whole reports these results and caveats: Because the sample size was small (n ≈ 28) and many of the analyses were exploratory, the results are meant to be hypothesis-generating. Improved progression-free and overall survival was found to be associated with pretreatment peripheral blood TCR clonality below the median. Patients with durable benefit showed greater expansion of tumor-associated TCR clones in peripheral blood 3 weeks after starting treatment (n ≈ 22, p = 0.022).

This TCR came from a man aged 70-80 years with urothelial cancer. Rearrangement joined TRBV15 to TRBJ2-5, with TRBD1 matching 8 junction bases. The specimen was PBMCs, collected around atezolizumab (anti-PD-L1) treatment. The CDR3 region: CATSPPGGAGETQYF. In nucleotide form, the sequence is TGTGCCACCAGTCCTCCAGGGGGCGCAGGGGAGACCCAGTACTTC.